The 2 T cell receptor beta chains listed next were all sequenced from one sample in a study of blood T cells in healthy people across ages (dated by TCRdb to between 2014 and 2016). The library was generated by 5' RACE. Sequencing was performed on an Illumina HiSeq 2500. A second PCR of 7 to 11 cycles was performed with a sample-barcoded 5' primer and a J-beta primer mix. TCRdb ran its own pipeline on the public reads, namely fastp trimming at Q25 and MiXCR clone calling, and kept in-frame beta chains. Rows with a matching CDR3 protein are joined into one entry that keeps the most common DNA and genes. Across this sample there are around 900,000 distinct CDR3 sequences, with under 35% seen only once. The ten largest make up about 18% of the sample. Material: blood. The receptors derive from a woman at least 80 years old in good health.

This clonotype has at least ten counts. The CDR3 spells CSANGRESSGANVLTF. CDR3 coding DNA: TGCAGTGCTAATGGCAGGGAATCCTCCGGGGCCAACGTCCTGACTTTC. This chain connects TRBV20-1 to TRBJ2-6; D is perhaps TRBD1 (5 bases). CDR3 length: 16 amino acids. Germline CDR1 reads DFQATT; CDR2 reads SNEGSKA (reference sequence). Trimming cost V 4 bases and J 4 bases, with 17 bases left between them.

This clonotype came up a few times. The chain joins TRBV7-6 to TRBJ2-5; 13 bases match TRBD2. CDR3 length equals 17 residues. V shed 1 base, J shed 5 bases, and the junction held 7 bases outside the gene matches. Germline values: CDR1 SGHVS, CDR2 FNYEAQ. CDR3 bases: TGTGCCAGCAGCTTAGGGACTAGCGGGGGTCGGGTGGAGACCCAGTACTTC. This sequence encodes CASSLGTSGGRVETQYF.